These T cell receptor beta chains were read from a single sample in a study of neoadjuvant anti-PD-1 for oral cavity cancer. Clones were read by immunoSEQ multiplex PCR, and TCRdb kept only the in-frame ones, dropping some. The table includes approximately 8,000 clones, 45% to 55% detected once. The specimen comprised tumor tissue, sampled before nivolumab (anti-PD-1) treatment. The source is a person between 35 and 79 years old with oral cavity squamous cell carcinoma. Both conserved end residues are part of each CDR3. D genes are given only for firm matches. Where a row states a size, it is once, few, many or the class of an expanded clone; other rows omit it.

size | D | J | V | CDR3 | DNA
- | - | TRBJ2-1 | TRBV11-2 | CASSFLLDNNEQFF | TGTGCCAGCAGCTTTCTCCTAGATAACAATGAGCAGTTCTTC
few | - | TRBJ1-2 | TRBV30 | CAWRGTWGGYTF | TGTGCCTGGAGAGGGACGTGGGGTGGCTACACCTTC
- | - | TRBJ1-2 | TRBV30 | CAWSDSLREASKGYTF | TGTGCCTGGAGTGACTCCCTTCGGGAGGCGTCGAAGGGCTACACCTTC
- | TRBD2 | TRBJ2-7 | TRBV19 | CASSIASGYEQYF | TGTGCCAGTAGTATAGCTAGCGGCTACGAGCAGTACTTC
- | TRBD2 | TRBJ2-7 | TRBV7-9 | CASSSGTSGRAWYEQYF | TGTGCCAGCAGCTCCGGGACTAGCGGGAGGGCATGGTACGAGCAGTACTTC
- | TRBD1 | TRBJ2-7 | TRBV27 | CASRQPGQGSYEQYF | TGTGCCAGCAGACAACCGGGACAGGGATCCTACGAGCAGTACTTC
- | - | TRBJ2-3 | TRBV28 | CASSSSLGEMFTDTQYF | TGTGCCAGCAGTTCTTCCTTGGGGGAAATGTTTACAGATACGCAGTATTTT
few | TRBD1 | TRBJ1-2 | TRBV7-8 | CASSPRGSYGYTF | TGTGCCAGCAGCCCCAGGGGGTCCTATGGCTACACCTTC
- | TRBD2 | TRBJ2-7 | TRBV28 | CASSSPIGGRNAYEQYF | TGTGCCAGCAGTTCACCCATTGGCGGGAGGAATGCCTACGAGCAGTACTTC
- | - | TRBJ1-1 | TRBV5-5 | CASSWVAEAFF | TGTGCCAGCAGCTGGGTAGCTGAAGCTTTCTTT
few | TRBD1 | TRBJ1-5 | TRBV20-1 | CSAQGVGPQHF | TGCAGTGCTCAGGGGGTAGGCCCCCAGCATTTT
large | - | TRBJ1-5 | TRBV19 | CLVRPRDSNQPQHF | TGTTTAGTCCGCCCCAGGGATAGCAATCAGCCCCAGCATTTT
- | TRBD1 | TRBJ2-7 | TRBV6-1 | CASSFNRGLYEQYF | TGTGCCAGCAGCTTTAACAGGGGGTTGTACGAGCAGTACTTC
- | - | TRBJ2-5 | TRBV6-5 | CASSYLPRETQYF | TGTGCCAGCAGTTACTTACCGCGGGAGACCCAGTACTTC
few | - | TRBJ2-3 | TRBV5-4 | CASSLVLAPDTQYF | TGTGCCAGCAGCTTGGTACTAGCCCCAGATACGCAGTATTTT
- | TRBD2 | TRBJ2-3 | TRBV19 | CASSIPTSGSSHTQYF | TGTGCCAGTAGTATCCCGACTAGCGGGAGTTCTCATACGCAGTATTTT
- | - | TRBJ1-1 | TRBV6-5 | CASSSRPTVEAFF | TGTGCCAGCAGTTCCAGACCCACGGTTGAAGCTTTCTTT
few | TRBD1 | TRBJ2-1 | TRBV11-2 | CASSNPDRDNEQFF | TGTGCCAGCAGCAATCCGGACAGGGACAATGAGCAGTTCTTC
- | TRBD1 | TRBJ1-1 | TRBV7-9 | CASSLDPDRAREAFF | TGTGCCAGCAGCTTAGACCCGGACAGGGCCCGTGAAGCTTTCTTT
- | TRBD2 | TRBJ2-3 | TRBV18 | CASSRAGLAGATDTQYF | TGTGCCAGCTCACGCGCGGGACTAGCGGGAGCAACAGATACGCAGTATTTT
few | - | TRBJ2-3 | TRBV30 | CAWSAFPDTQYF | TGTGCCTGGAGTGCTTTCCCAGATACGCAGTATTTT
- | - | TRBJ2-7 | TRBV4-2 | CASSQDHDGRSGSDF | TGTGCCAGCAGCCAAGATCATGACGGCCGCTCCGGATCGGACTTC
few | TRBD1 | TRBJ1-1 | TRBV19 | CASSTRRDRGFGTEAFF | TGTGCCAGTAGTACCAGACGGGACAGGGGTTTTGGCACTGAAGCTTTCTTT
- | - | TRBJ2-7 | TRBV10-2 | CASSEPPSYEQYF | TGCGCCAGCAGTGAGCCTCCCTCCTACGAGCAGTACTTC
- | TRBD2 | TRBJ2-5 | TRBV5-4 | CASSLGLAGQETQYF | TGTGCCAGCAGCTTGGGACTAGCGGGGCAAGAGACCCAGTACTTC
- | - | TRBJ1-1 | TRBV19 | CASSIPRQLQAFF | TGTGCCAGTAGTATCCCCCGACAGCTCCAAGCTTTCTTT
- | - | TRBJ2-7 | TRBV20-1 | CSVYEQYF | TGCAGTGTCTACGAGCAGTACTTC
few | - | TRBJ2-3 | TRBV5-4 | CASSSGVGADTQYF | TGTGCCAGCAGCTCCGGGGTAGGCGCAGATACGCAGTATTTT
- | - | TRBJ1-5 | TRBV18 | CASSPTVGRDQPQHF | TGTGCCAGCTCACCTACCGTGGGGAGGGATCAGCCCCAGCATTTT
- | - | TRBJ2-3 | TRBV11-2 | CASARRGNTDTQYF | TGTGCCAGCGCCCGGCGGGGAAACACAGATACGCAGTATTTT
- | TRBD2 | TRBJ2-3 | TRBV27 | CASSHRQVTSGRARADTQYF | TGTGCCAGCAGTCACCGACAGGTGACTAGCGGGAGGGCCAGGGCAGATACGCAGTATTTT
few | TRBD1 | TRBJ2-5 | TRBV4-2 | CASSQDGGQGETQYF | TGTGCCAGCAGCCAAGACGGGGGACAGGGCGAGACCCAGTACTTC
- | - | TRBJ1-1 | TRBV19 | CASSIWGVNTEAFF | TGTGCCAGTAGTATATGGGGAGTGAACACTGAAGCTTTCTTT
- | - | TRBJ1-1 | TRBV28 | CASSLFRGGGTEAFF | TGTGCCAGCAGTTTGTTCAGGGGAGGAGGCACTGAAGCTTTCTTT
- | - | TRBJ1-2 | TRBV6-4 | CASSDSRGGGYTF | TGTGCCAGCAGTGACTCGAGAGGGGGAGGCTACACCTTC
- | TRBD2 | TRBJ2-1 | TRBV6-1 | CASSLTSGSNNEQFF | TGTGCCAGCAGCCTTACTAGCGGGAGTAACAATGAGCAGTTCTTC
few | - | TRBJ1-1 | TRBV19 | CASSEGQVMNTEAFF | TGTGCCAGTAGTGAGGGACAAGTGATGAACACTGAAGCTTTCTTT
- | - | TRBJ2-5 | TRBV11-3 | CASSSGQKETQYF | TGTGCCAGCAGCTCCGGACAGAAAGAGACCCAGTACTTC
- | TRBD1 | TRBJ2-7 | TRBV11-2 | CASSLVGQGSSYEQYF | TGTGCCAGCAGCTTAGTGGGACAGGGGAGCTCCTACGAGCAGTACTTC
once | - | TRBJ1-3 | TRBV5-4 | CASSLGGPGNTIYF | TGTGCCAGCAGCTTGGGGGGCCCTGGAAACACCATATATTTT
- | - | TRBJ2-1 | TRBV2 | CASRNRDTFTNEQFF | TGTGCCAGCAGGAACCGGGACACGTTCACCAATGAGCAGTTCTTC
- | TRBD1 | TRBJ1-2 | TRBV6-6 | CASSSLVKGAAGYTF | TGTGCCAGCAGTTCCTTGGTGAAGGGGGCAGCTGGCTACACCTTC
medium-sized | - | TRBJ1-1 | TRBV5-1 | CASSLGVTAEAFF | TGCGCCAGCAGCTTGGGCGTGACGGCTGAAGCTTTCTTT
- | - | TRBJ1-3 | TRBV6-5 | CASSSMDAGNTIYF | TGTGCCAGCAGTTCCATGGACGCCGGAAACACCATATATTTT
- | TRBD2 | TRBJ2-3 | TRBV5-6 | CASSLLAGTSNTDTQYF | TGTGCCAGCAGCTTGCTAGCGGGGACTTCCAACACAGATACGCAGTATTTT
- | - | TRBJ2-3 | TRBV5-5 | CASSLDPKGTDTQYF | TGTGCCAGCAGCTTGGACCCGAAGGGCACAGATACGCAGTATTTT
- | - | TRBJ1-4 | TRBV6-6 | CASSPGQVGNEKLFF | TGTGCCAGCAGTCCCGGACAAGTCGGTAATGAAAAACTGTTTTTT